The clone carrying this T cell receptor beta chain was picked up a small number of times. Its antigen remains unknown. The sample is drawn from a study of T cell responses to AZD1222 COVID-19 vaccine. Study results and limitations: The number of AZD1222 recipients seropositive at baseline was only five to seven.

Assay: immunoSEQ multiplex PCR; the TCRdb copy retains only in-frame clones and omits some. In the table there are tens of thousands of clones, roughly 90% of which are singletons. The CDR3 contains 15 residues. V was clipped by 6 bases and J by 5 bases; unmatched bases: 6. Germline V CDR1 and CDR2: MNHEY, SVGEGT. This chain uses TRBV6-2 or TRBV6-3 with TRBJ2-7; 14 bases agree with TRBD2. This sample comprised peripheral blood, obtained on day 0 of AZD1222 vaccination. The source is an adult in good health. The CDR3 bases are TGTGCCAGCAGCTCAAGACTAGCGGGGGGGCACGAGCAGTACTTC. It specifies CASSSRLAGGHEQYF.